A single sample is the source of the 24 T cell receptor beta chains below, sequenced in a study of regulatory T cells in long-lasting Graves disease (dated by TCRdb to 2020 to 2022). Library method: multiplex PCR. Sequenced using an Illumina HiSeq 4000. CDR3 regions were amplified by Arm-PCR with iRepertoire HTBI primers to construct TCR beta libraries. TCRdb reprocessing: public reads trimmed at Q25 with fastp, clones called with MiXCR, in-frame beta chains kept. CDR3 protein duplicates are merged, each entry listing the most common genes and DNA. Across this sample there are some 500,000 distinct CDR3 sequences, with 15% to 20% seen only once. Just under 25% of the sample rests with the top ten. The time point label of this sample denotes: newly diagnosed GD, antithyroid drugs for less than 3 months. For both TCR sequencing and RNA sequencing, RNA was extracted from PBMCs in TRIzol. This same sample was also taken into another study, of T cells in Graves' hyperthyroidism and ophthalmopathy.

Material: peripheral blood mononuclear cells (PBMCs), obtained at new diagnosis, from a patient treated with antithyroid drugs. The source of these receptors is a woman aged 40-65 years with Graves disease. Donor details come from another sample of the same person, matched by shared clones.

Note on this clonotype: A much larger clonotype is one base distant, so this may be a read error. The rearrangement joins TRBV2 to TRBJ1-2, with D possibly TRBD1 on 5 matching bases. Germline V gives CDR1 SNHLY, CDR2 FYNNEI. The CDR3 is made up of 14 amino acids. CDR3 region: CASNEARADYGYTF. Here the CDR3 DNA reads TGTGCCAGCAATGAAGCCAGGGCAGACTATGGCTACACCTTC.

The chain combines TRBV30 with TRBJ2-6; D remains ambiguous. This CDR3 has 13 amino acids. In germline, CDR1 is GTSNPN, CDR2 SVGIG (reference sequence). Trimming cost V 3 bases and J 0 bases, with 3 bases left between them. CDR3 region: CAWSSSGANVLTF. CDR3 coding DNA: TGTGCCTGGAGCAGCTCTGGGGCCAACGTCCTGACTTTC.

There are a few counts of this clonotype. The genes are TRBV12-3 or TRBV12-4 and TRBJ2-2, with TRBD1 as a possible D gene (6 bases). The CDR3 loop spans 15 amino acids. V lost 1 base to trimming and J lost 3 bases, with 9 bases between them. The CDR3 here is CASSLGGQHTGELFF. The DNA of the CDR3 is TGTGCCAGCAGTTTAGGCGGACAGCACACCGGGGAGCTGTTTTTT.

The rearrangement joins TRBV5-6 to TRBJ1-6; TRBD1 matches at 9 bases. Germline V gene data show CDR1 as SGHDT and CDR2 as YYEEEE. The V gene end was trimmed by 5 bases and the J gene end by 7 bases; junction bases not matched to a gene: 7. The CDR3 sequence is 15 residues long. In nucleotides, the CDR3 is TGTGCCAGCAGTTTACCTGACAGGGGGAATTCACCCCTCCACTTT. Its protein is CASSLPDRGNSPLHF.

The chain has TRBV12-5 and TRBJ2-7; tentatively, D is TRBD1 (6 bases). CDR3 length: 17 residues. V lost 2 bases and J lost 0, with 17 bases in between. From germline, CDR1 is LGHNT and CDR2 FRNRAP. CDR3 nucleotide sequence: TGTGCTAGTGGTTTGATCACCCCCGGACAGCTCTCCTACGAGCAGTACTTC. This translates into CASGLITPGQLSYEQYF.

This clonotype was counted only a few times. V and J are TRBV11-1 and TRBJ2-2, with a weak D call TRBD2 (5 bases). CDR1 is SGHAT, CDR2 FQDESV, per germline (reference sequence). Trimming pared 5 bases from V and 7 bases from J, leaving 23 bases between. The CDR3 consists of 17 residues. CDR3 in DNA: TGTGCCAGCAGCCTGAGGGTTTGGGGTGAAAGACACGGGGAGCTGTTTTTT. As protein: CASSLRVWGERHGELFF.

This clonotype was detected a few times. CDR3 sequence: CASRDGGAGEETQYF. The CDR3 DNA is TGTGCCAGTAGGGACGGGGGCGCGGGTGAAGAGACCCAGTACTTC. The V and J genes are TRBV19 and TRBJ2-5; D is possibly TRBD1 or TRBD2 (6 bases each). Trimming took off 6 bases at V and 3 bases at J, with 17 bases between the two ends. The CDR3 sequence is 15 residues long. Germline V CDR1 and CDR2: LNHDA, SQIVND (reference sequence).

This clonotype was counted at least ten times. CDR3 DNA: TGTGCCTGGAGTCGAACCGGGGCCTTCCTAACCCAGCATTTT. It translates to CAWSRTGAFLTQHF. This chain uses TRBV30 with TRBJ1-5, with a weak D call TRBD1 (5 bases). CDR3 length equals 14 residues. From germline, CDR1 is GTSNPN and CDR2 SVGIG (reference sequence). The germline V and J ends were trimmed by 2 bases and 11 bases, with 19 bases remaining between them.

This rearrangement joins TRBV30 to TRBJ1-1, with D unclear. Germline-derived CDR1 and CDR2 are GTSNPN and SVGIG (reference sequence). Trimming left V 5 bases short and J 3 bases short, with 10 bases between. This CDR3 has 12 amino acids. The CDR3 DNA follows: TGTGCCTGGCTCAGAGTGTACACTGAAGCTTTCTTT. Its translation is CAWLRVYTEAFF. Looking up the rest from reference TRBV30 and TRBJ1-1 gives the full variable domain: SQTIHQWPATLVQPVGSPLSLECTVEGTSNPNLYWYRQAAGRGLQLLFYSVGIGQISSEVPQNLSASRPQDRQFILSSKKLLLSDSGFYLCAWLRVYTEAFFGQGTRLTVV.

This clonotype has more than one count but fewer than ten. The V and J genes are TRBV27 and TRBJ1-5, with D unclear. From germline, CDR1 is MNHEY and CDR2 SMNVEV (reference sequence). V shed 8 bases and J shed 3 bases, with 17 bases lying between them. The CDR3 contains 15 residues. The CDR3 sequence: CASANFREYNQPQHF. The DNA for the CDR3 is TGTGCCAGCGCTAACTTCCGGGAGTACAATCAGCCCCAGCATTTT.

The J gene is TRBJ2-3, the V gene TRBV7-3; TRBD1 matches at 7 bases. This CDR3 region has 16 residues. J lost 1 base, V lost 0 bases, and 4 bases had no gene match. In germline, CDR1 is SGHTA, CDR2 FQGTGA. CDR3 protein: CASSLTRDRGTDTQYF. As DNA, the CDR3 is TGTGCCAGCAGCTTAACTCGGGACAGAGGCACAGATACGCAGTATTTT. The whole variable domain, filled in from reference TRBV7-3 and TRBJ2-3, reads GAGVSQTPSNKVTEKGKYVELRCDPISGHTALYWYRQSLGQGPEFLIYFQGTGAADDSGLPNDRFFAVRPEGSVSTLKIQRTERGDSAVYLCASSLTRDRGTDTQYFGPGTRLTVL.

This clonotype was counted many times. The V gene is TRBV6-1, the J gene TRBJ2-5; 10 bases line up with TRBD1. The CDR3 loop spans 16 amino acids. Trimming at V came to 2 bases and at J to 7 bases, leaving 10 bases not matched to a gene. Germline assignment: CDR1 MNHNS and CDR2 SASEGT. CDR3 loop: CASSEPGTGAGVTQYF. The DNA for the CDR3 is TGTGCCAGCAGTGAACCTGGGACAGGGGCTGGCGTGACCCAGTACTTC.

This clonotype was detected many times. The chain combines TRBV5-1 with TRBJ2-4, with D perhaps assigned TRBD1 or TRBD2 (6 bases each). This CDR3 has 16 residues. Trimming left V 4 bases short and J 4 bases short, with 18 bases between. Per germline, CDR1 SGHRS and CDR2 YFSETQ. The CDR3 coding sequence is TGCGCCAGCAGCGCCGGCGGGACAAGTCGTAAAAACATTCAGTACTTC. This translates into CASSAGGTSRKNIQYF.

There are many counts of this clonotype. The V and J genes are TRBV9 and TRBJ1-1, with unresolved D. The CDR3 length is 14 residues. The germline gives CDR1 SGDLS, CDR2 YYNGEE. V was cut by 2 bases and J by 0 bases, with 8 bases left in between. CDR3 in amino acids: CASSVKQMNTEAFF. The CDR3 region has the DNA TGTGCCAGCAGCGTTAAACAGATGAACACTGAAGCTTTCTTT.

This clonotype has more than one count but fewer than ten. CDR3 loop: CSATDRVDYNEQFF. CDR3 sequence (DNA): TGCAGTGCTACGGACAGGGTAGATTACAATGAGCAGTTCTTC. The V and J genes are TRBV20-1 and TRBJ2-1, with 8 nucleotides matching TRBD1. The V gene's germline CDR1 is DFQATT and CDR2 SNEGSKA (reference sequence). The CDR3 totals 14 residues. V gave up 4 bases and J gave up 4 bases; unmatched junction bases: 6.

The chain has TRBV20-1 and TRBJ2-1; 15 bases are a match to TRBD2. V trimming: 5 bases; J trimming: 6 bases; junction bases outside the gene matches: 8. Germline assignment: CDR1 DFQATT and CDR2 SNEGSKA (reference sequence). CDR3 size: 16 residues. CDR3 residues: CSALLWTSGGANEQFF. The DNA of the CDR3 is TGCAGTGCTCTCCTCTGGACTAGCGGGGGGGCCAATGAGCAGTTCTTC.

This clonotype was counted many times. CDR3 loop: CASRFSGGFYNEQFF. The DNA for the CDR3 is TGTGCCAGCAGGTTCAGCGGGGGGTTCTACAATGAGCAGTTCTTC. The rearrangement links TRBV11-2 to TRBJ2-1, with TRBD2 identical over 9 bases. V lost 6 bases and J lost 3; bases outside the gene matches: 6. Germline V lookup: CDR1 SGHAT, CDR2 FQNNGV. This CDR3 is 15 amino acids long. Drawing the rest from reference TRBV11-2 and TRBJ2-1, the complete variable domain is EAGVAQSPRYKIIEKRQSVAFWCNPISGHATLYWYQQILGQGPKLLIQFQNNGVVDDSQLPKDRFSAERLKGVDSTLKIQPAKLEDSAVYLCASRFSGGFYNEQFFGPGTRLTVL.

The chain recombines TRBV5-1 with TRBJ2-7; D is possibly TRBD2 (5 bases). CDR1 is SGHRS and CDR2 is YFSETQ in the germline V gene. The length of the CDR3 is 16 residues. V was trimmed by 0 bases and J by 0 bases, leaving 13 bases between them. The CDR3 sequence: CASSLALGLSSYEQYF. The CDR3 DNA reads as TGCGCCAGCAGCTTGGCTCTTGGACTGAGCTCCTACGAGCAGTACTTC.

Comments on this clonotype: The junction departs from the called germline gene at one end, perhaps through a read error. This chain links TRBV18 with TRBJ1-4, with a tentative D call TRBD1 (5 bases). The CDR3 length is 15 residues. Germline loops: CDR1 KGHSH, CDR2 LQKENI. CDR3 amino acids: CASPPWGTTNEKLFF. The CDR3 region has the DNA TGTGCCAGCCCACCCTGGGGCACAACTAATGAAAAACTGTTTTTT.

This clonotype has at least ten counts. CDR3 DNA sequence: TGCAGCGTCGAGCCGGGACCCGGGGTAGGCTCCACAGATACGCAGTATTTT. Its protein product is CSVEPGPGVGSTDTQYF. The chain employs TRBV29-1 and TRBJ2-3; D is possibly TRBD1 or TRBD2 (5 bases each). With 6 bases removed from V and 2 bases from J, the gap between germline ends came to 24 bases. The length of the CDR3 is 17 residues. The V gene's germline CDR1 is SQVTM and CDR2 ANQGSEA.

This clonotype was detected ten times or more. The rearrangement joins TRBV28 to TRBJ1-2; the D gene is possibly TRBD1 (6 bases). CDR1 is MDHEN, CDR2 SYDVKM, per germline. Deletions cut 3 bases from V and 7 bases from J, with 12 bases between. The CDR3 runs 13 residues. The CDR3 protein is CASSFGGRSGYTF. CDR3 coding DNA: TGTGCCAGCAGTTTTGGGGGGCGGTCTGGCTACACCTTC.

Remarks on this clonotype: Germline is not matched at one junction end, which may reflect a read error. The chain employs TRBV6-1 and TRBJ1-2, with D unresolved. CDR1 MNHNS and CDR2 SASEGT come from the germline V gene. This CDR3 contains 11 residues. The CDR3 region is CVSSDRSGYTF. The CDR3 DNA is TGTGTCAGCAGTGACCGTAGTGGCTACACCTTC.

In this sample, this clonotype turned up many times. J is TRBJ2-5 and V is TRBV18; D is unclear. In germline, CDR1 is KGHSH, CDR2 LQKENI. Trimming pared 8 bases from V and 4 bases from J, leaving 8 bases between. The CDR3 has 11 amino acids. The CDR3 DNA is TGTGCCAGCAGTCCCCGAGAGACCCAGTACTTC. Residues: CASSPRETQYF.

The chain employs TRBV20-1 and TRBJ2-2; possible D gene TRBD1, 5 bases. Trimming pared 3 bases from V and 4 bases from J, leaving 15 bases between. This CDR3 is built from 15 residues. Germline V gives CDR1 DFQATT, CDR2 SNEGSKA (reference sequence). The CDR3 nucleotides read TGCAGTGCTAGGGGAAGGGGTCAGATCACCGGGGAGCTGTTTTTT. This sequence encodes CSARGRGQITGELFF.